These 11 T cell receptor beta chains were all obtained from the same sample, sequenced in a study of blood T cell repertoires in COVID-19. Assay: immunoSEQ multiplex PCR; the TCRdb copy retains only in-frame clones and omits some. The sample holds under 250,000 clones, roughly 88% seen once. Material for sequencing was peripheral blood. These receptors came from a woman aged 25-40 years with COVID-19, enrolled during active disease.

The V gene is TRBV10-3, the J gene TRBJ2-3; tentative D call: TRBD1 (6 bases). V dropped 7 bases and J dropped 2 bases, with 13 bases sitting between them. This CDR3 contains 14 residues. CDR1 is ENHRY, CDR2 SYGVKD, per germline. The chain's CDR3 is CAINTGQHTDTQYF. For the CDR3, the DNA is TGTGCCATCAACACCGGACAGCACACAGATACGCAGTATTTT.

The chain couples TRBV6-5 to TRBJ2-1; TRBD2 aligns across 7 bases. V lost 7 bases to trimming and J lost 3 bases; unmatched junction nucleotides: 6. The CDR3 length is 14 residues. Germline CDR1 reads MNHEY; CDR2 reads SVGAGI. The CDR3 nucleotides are TGTGCCAGCACCCGAGGACTAGGCTACAATGAGCAGTTCTTC. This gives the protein CASTRGLGYNEQFF.

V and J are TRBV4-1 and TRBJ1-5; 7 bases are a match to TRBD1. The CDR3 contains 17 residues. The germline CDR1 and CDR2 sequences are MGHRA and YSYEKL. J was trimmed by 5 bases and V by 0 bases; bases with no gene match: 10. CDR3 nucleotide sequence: TGCGCCAGCAGCCAAGATCCCCTCCGGGACAGCTATCAGCCCCAGCATTTT. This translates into CASSQDPLRDSYQPQHF.

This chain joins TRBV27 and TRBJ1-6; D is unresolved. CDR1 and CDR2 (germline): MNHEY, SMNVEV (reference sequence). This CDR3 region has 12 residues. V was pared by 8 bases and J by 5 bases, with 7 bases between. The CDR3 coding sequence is TGTGCCAGCTCCAAAAATAATTCACCCCTCCACTTT. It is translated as CASSKNNSPLHF.

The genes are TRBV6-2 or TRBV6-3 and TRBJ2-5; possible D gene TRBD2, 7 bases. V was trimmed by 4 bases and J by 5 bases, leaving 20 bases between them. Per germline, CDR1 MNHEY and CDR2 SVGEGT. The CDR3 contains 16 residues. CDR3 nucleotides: TGTGCCAGCAGTTTGGGAGCTGCGGGGGCCCGGGAGACCCAGTACTTC. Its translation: CASSLGAAGARETQYF.

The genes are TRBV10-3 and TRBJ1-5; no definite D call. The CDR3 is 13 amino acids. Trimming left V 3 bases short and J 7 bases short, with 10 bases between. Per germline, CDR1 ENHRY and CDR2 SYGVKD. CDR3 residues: CAISEQIQQPQHF. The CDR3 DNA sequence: TGTGCCATCAGTGAACAGATACAACAGCCCCAGCATTTT.

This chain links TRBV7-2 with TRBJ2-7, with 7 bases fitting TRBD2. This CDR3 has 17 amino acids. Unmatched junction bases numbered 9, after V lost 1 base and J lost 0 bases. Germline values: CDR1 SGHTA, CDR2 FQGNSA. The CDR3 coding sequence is TGTGCCAGCAGCTTAGGGGGTAGCGGGCAGGTCTCCTACGAGCAGTACTTC. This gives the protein CASSLGGSGQVSYEQYF.

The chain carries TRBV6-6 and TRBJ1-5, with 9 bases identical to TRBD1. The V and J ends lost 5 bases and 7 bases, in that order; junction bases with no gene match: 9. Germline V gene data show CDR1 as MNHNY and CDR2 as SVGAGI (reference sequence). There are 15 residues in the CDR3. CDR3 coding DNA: TGTGCCAGCAGTCCCCGGGACAGGGAAGGGCAGCCCCAGCATTTT. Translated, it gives CASSPRDREGQPQHF.

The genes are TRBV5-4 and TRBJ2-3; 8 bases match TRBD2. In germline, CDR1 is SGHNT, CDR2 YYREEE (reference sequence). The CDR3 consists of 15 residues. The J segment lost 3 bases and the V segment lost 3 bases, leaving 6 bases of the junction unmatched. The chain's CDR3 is CASSSRTSSTDTQYF. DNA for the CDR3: TGTGCCAGCAGCTCCAGGACTAGCTCAACAGATACGCAGTATTTT.

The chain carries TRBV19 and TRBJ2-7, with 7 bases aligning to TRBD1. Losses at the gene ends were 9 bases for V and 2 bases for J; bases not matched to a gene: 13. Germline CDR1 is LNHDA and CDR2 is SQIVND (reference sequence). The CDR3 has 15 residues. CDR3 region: CASRPGTASPYEQYF. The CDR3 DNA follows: TGTGCCAGCAGACCCGGGACAGCTTCCCCCTACGAGCAGTACTTC.

CDR3 sequence reads: CASRTGSSSSTDTQYF. CDR3 DNA: TGCGCCAGCAGGACAGGGAGCTCGTCGAGCACAGATACGCAGTATTTT. This chain joins TRBV10-2 and TRBJ2-3, with 7 bases identical to TRBD1. CDR1 and CDR2 from the germline V gene are WSHSY and SAAADI. The junction had 9 bases not matched to a gene; V was cut back by 6 bases and J by 0 bases. This CDR3 has 16 amino acids.